These T cell receptor beta chains were read from a single sample in a study of Ad26.COV2.S vaccination and SARS-CoV-2 variants. Profiling relied on immunoSEQ multiplex PCR, and the TCRdb table lists in-frame clones only, not all of them. The sample contains about 410,000 clones, approximately 91% of which appear only once. This specimen was peripheral blood, taken in a trial of Ad26.COV2.S vaccine versus placebo. Receptors originate from a person aged 18-65 years who received the Ad26.COV2.S COVID-19 vaccine or a placebo. Each CDR3 is given with its conserved first and last residue. A D gene is named only where the DNA matches it firmly. Only part of the rows carry a size: once, few, many, or a class if the clone is expanded.

NA | TRBV19 | NA | CASSIGRDRDTGELFF
NA | TRBV5-1 | NA | CASSWDLSSYNEQFF
NA | TRBV30 | NA | CAWSVQALATKNIQYF
TRBD1 | TRBV12-3/TRBV12-4 | few | CASNQQGKAEAFF
NA | TRBV5-6 | NA | CASPAYEQYF
NA | TRBV2 | NA | CASSGGWGTDTQYF
NA | TRBV3-1/TRBV3-2 | NA | CASTKSNGNTIYF
NA | TRBV20-1 | NA | CSASSRGEGNTIYF
NA | TRBV5-6 | NA | CASSSGRSSYNEQFF
TRBD1 | TRBV19 | NA | CASSIGTGTYEQYF
NA | TRBV5-4 | NA | CASSSDGGGSYNEQFF
TRBD2 | TRBV5-1 | NA | CASSFPSGGAEDTQYF
NA | TRBV5-1 | NA | CASSLTMDGTDTQYF
NA | TRBV5-1 | NA | CASSLVQPSNSPLHF
NA | TRBV5-1 | once | CASSQQGSGELFF
NA | TRBV7-2 | NA | CASGTRRGGETQYF
TRBD1 | TRBV11-2 | NA | CASSPGTGREQYF
TRBD1 | TRBV5-6 | NA | CASSSRGLNRGHGYTF
TRBD2 | TRBV10-3 | once | CAISDSGGPNEQFF
NA | TRBV7-8 | NA | CASSFGLALRTDTQYF
NA | TRBV28 | NA | CASSKVVRTGRDNEQFF
NA | TRBV23-1 | NA | CASEGSVQETQYF
NA | TRBV5-1 | NA | CASSLVRTGGTDTQYF
NA | TRBV4-2 | NA | CASSLSGLVQSSYNEQFF
NA | TRBV19 | few | CASSIQGDQPQHF
TRBD2 | TRBV5-6 | NA | CASSFSGGALETQYF
TRBD1 | TRBV7-2 | NA | CASSLVSGQGAGYEQYF
TRBD2 | TRBV5-1 | once | CASSRQTSADSSYEQYF
NA | TRBV24-1 | NA | CATSDFPWGAQHF
NA | TRBV4-3 | NA | CASSQGTQTVYEQYF
NA | TRBV20-1 | NA | CSASGPGTGEAFF
TRBD1 | TRBV29-1 | NA | CSVDSWTGNTEAFF
TRBD1 | TRBV10-3 | many | CAISTGTGGAYEQYF
TRBD1 | TRBV6-1 | NA | CASSDPRQGAKGTEAFF
NA | TRBV9 | NA | CASSVGGGSAASAFF
NA | TRBV7-8 | NA | CASSLEGGPNPYEQYF
TRBD1 | TRBV2 | NA | CASGPGQLQDTQYF
NA | TRBV6-6 | NA | CASRWSHNQPQHF
NA | TRBV9 | NA | CASSVGGPVDSSGNTIYF
TRBD1 | TRBV6-6 | NA | CASSHRGLANYGYTF
NA | TRBV27 | NA | CASRREGNSPLHF
TRBD1 | TRBV2 | NA | CASKLGGRDGYTF
TRBD2 | TRBV5-1 | NA | CASSTTSGYEQYF
TRBD1 | TRBV7-9 | once | CASSLAGQGGADTQYF
NA | TRBV2 | NA | CASSLRDFQETQYF
NA | TRBV4-1 | NA | CASSQRTVPGNTIYF
NA | TRBV6-5 | once | CASRQTYSNQPQHF
NA | TRBV6-5 | once | CASTVTVGGSYEQYF
NA | TRBV20-1 | NA | CSAGRDGYTF
NA | TRBV6-5 | NA | CASSYSGENTEAFF
TRBD1 | TRBV7-2 | NA | CASRDSLNEKLFF
NA | TRBV20-1 | NA | CSALVGGPQHF
TRBD2 | TRBV7-9 | NA | CASSPLASGASVNTQYF
NA | TRBV9 | NA | CASSVVSQPQHF
NA | TRBV11-2 | NA | CASSLNMGSSGNTIYF